These 18 T cell receptor beta chains came from one sample sequenced in a study of molecular identifiers for immune sequencing clone quantification. A single record per CDR3 protein comes from TCRdb applying MiXCR to the PCR reads. The sample holds roughly 50,000 distinct CDR3 sequences, roughly 24% seen once. The specimen was naive CD8+ T cells from blood, with Jurkat cell RNA spiked in. Subset in this sample: FACS-sorted CD8+CD4-CCR7+CD45RA+ naive T cells. The receptors were sampled from a human donor in good health. Some libraries in this study had Jurkat cell RNA spiked in.

This clonotype appeared a few times. The genes are TRBV6-2 or TRBV6-3 and TRBJ1-1; the D is unclear. Germline-derived CDR1 and CDR2 are MNHEY and SVGEGT. The CDR3 extends over 13 amino acids. The V end lost 6 bases, the J end lost 4 bases, and 12 bases lay between the germline ends. CDR3 in DNA: TGTGCCAGCAGGCCCGGCCTGGGCACTGAAGCTTTCTTT. This translates into CASRPGLGTEAFF.

This clonotype was picked up many times. This sequence joins TRBV4-1 and TRBJ2-7; 12 bases are shared with TRBD1. With V trimmed by 2 bases and J by 6 bases, 8 bases remained unmatched. The CDR3 has 16 amino acids. In germline, CDR1 is MGHRA, CDR2 YSYEKL. Here the CDR3 DNA reads TGCGCCAGCAGCCAATCCGGGACAGGGGGCTTCGGCGAGCAGTACTTC. It codes for CASSQSGTGGFGEQYF.

Ten or more counts support this clonotype. The rearrangement uses TRBV15 and TRBJ1-4; D is unresolved. CDR3 length equals 16 residues. Germline CDR1 is LNHNV and CDR2 is YYDKDF (reference sequence). V shed 5 bases and J shed 5 bases, with 18 bases lying between them. CDR3 loop: CATSAPREGLNEKLFF. The CDR3 nucleotides are TGTGCCACCAGCGCCCCACGGGAGGGTTTAAATGAAAAACTGTTTTTT.

This clonotype was recorded at least ten times. V usage is TRBV30 and J usage is TRBJ1-5; D gene ambiguous. Trimming shortened V by 0 bases and J by 5 bases, and 14 bases separated the two germline ends. CDR1 and CDR2 from the germline V gene are GTSNPN and SVGIG (reference sequence). This CDR3 has 15 residues. The CDR3 region has the DNA TGTGCCTGGAGTGTGACTGGGTACCTCGATCAGCCCCAGCATTTT. The encoded protein is CAWSVTGYLDQPQHF.

On this clonotype itself: A much larger clonotype is one base distant, so this may be a read error. Here the CDR3 omits its conserved ending phenylalanine or tryptophan, so a read error is the likely source. The V and J genes are TRBV20-1 and TRBJ2-5; the D gene is possibly TRBD1 (6 bases). The CDR3 length is 15 residues. Germline values: CDR1 DFQATT, CDR2 SNEGSKA (reference sequence). Trimming removed 5 bases from V and 5 bases from J, with 21 bases in between. The chain's CDR3 is CSARSQTGTMETQYL. As DNA, the CDR3 is TGCAGTGCTCGAAGTCAAACAGGGACGATGGAGACCCAGTACCTC.

To note about this clonotype: This may be a read error, as it is one base from a much larger clone. The chain employs TRBV12-3 or TRBV12-4 and TRBJ1-3; D remains unclear. CDR3 length: 13 residues. CDR3 protein: CASSLVGGNAIYF. In DNA form, the CDR3 reads TGTGCCAGCAGTTTAGTGGGTGGAAACGCCATATATTTT.

This clonotype appeared many times. This sequence joins TRBV5-1 and TRBJ2-1; a weak D match, TRBD2 (5 bases). The length of the CDR3 is 15 residues. V lost 0 bases and J lost 4, with 11 bases in between. Germline V gene data show CDR1 as SGHRS and CDR2 as YFSETQ. The CDR3 spells CASSLEGRAYNEQFF. For the CDR3, the DNA is TGCGCCAGCAGCTTGGAAGGGAGAGCTTACAATGAGCAGTTCTTC.

As for this clonotype: Possible read error: a much larger clone is one base away. The rearrangement links TRBV2 to TRBJ2-7; D remains unclear. This CDR3 spans 14 amino acids. The germline V gene has CDR1 SNHLY and CDR2 FYNNEI. The CDR3 region has the DNA TGTGCCAGCAGTGACCGAGTAAGCTCCCACGAGCAGTACTTC. Translation gives CASSDRVSSHEQYF.

This clonotype has a count of ten or more. V is TRBV13 and J is TRBJ2-5, with 13 bases lining up with TRBD2. V shed 6 bases, J shed 3 bases, and the junction held 7 bases outside the gene matches. CDR1 and CDR2 (germline): PRHDT, FYEKMQ (reference sequence). This CDR3 has 16 residues. CDR3 coding DNA: TGTGCCAGCAGTTCTCCGGGACTAGCGGGAAAAGAGACCCAGTACTTC. Its protein product is CASSSPGLAGKETQYF.

This clonotype appeared many times. The chain combines TRBV7-9 with TRBJ2-3; 11 bases fit TRBD2. Germline V gene sequence: CDR1 SEHNR, CDR2 FQNEAQ (reference sequence). This CDR3 has 16 residues. Trimming removed 4 bases from V and 2 bases from J; junction bases left unmatched: 5. In nucleotides, the CDR3 is TGTGCCAGCAGCTCACGACTAGCGGGGAACACAGATACGCAGTATTTT. Translating it yields CASSSRLAGNTDTQYF. Complete variable domain (other parts from reference TRBV7-9 and TRBJ2-3): DTGVSQNPRHKITKRGQNVTFRCDPISEHNRLYWYRQTLGQGPEFLTYFQNEAQLEKSRLLSDRFSAERPKGSFSTLEIQRTEQGDSAMYLCASSSRLAGNTDTQYFGPGTRLTVL.

Details on this clonotype: A much larger clone is a single base away; this may be a read error. This likely comes from a read error, as the CDR3 has no conserved phenylalanine or tryptophan at its end. J is TRBJ2-1 and V is TRBV12-3 or TRBV12-4; TRBD1 might be the D (5 bases). This CDR3 is 13 amino acids long. V was shortened by 7 bases and J by 4 bases, with 11 bases between the two germline ends. The CDR3 loop is CASKKPGYNEQFL. The CDR3 DNA follows: TGTGCCAGCAAAAAACCAGGGTACAATGAGCAGTTCTTA.

This chain connects TRBV13 to TRBJ2-2, with 8 bases fitting TRBD1. This CDR3 region has 16 residues. V lost 5 bases, J lost 2 bases, and 7 bases stayed unmatched. Germline V gene data show CDR1 as PRHDT and CDR2 as FYEKMQ (reference sequence). CDR3 DNA: TGTGCCAGCAGCCCACCCGACAGGGGAAACACCGGGGAGCTGTTTTTT. It is translated as CASSPPDRGNTGELFF.

This clonotype has ten or more counts. The CDR3 bases are TGTGCCAGCAGCGCGACCGGGACAAGCACAGATACGCAGTATTTT. Amino acids: CASSATGTSTDTQYF. The V and J genes are TRBV9 and TRBJ2-3, with D possibly matching TRBD1 (6 bases). V gave up 3 bases and J gave up 0 bases, with 11 bases separating them. Germline CDR1 SGDLS, CDR2 YYNGEE. There are 15 residues in the CDR3.

This clonotype appeared a few times. V and J are TRBV6-2 or TRBV6-3 and TRBJ1-1; 8 positions match TRBD1. V lost 1 base to trimming and J lost 7 bases; unmatched junction nucleotides: 5. This CDR3 has 14 amino acids. Germline lookup yields CDR1 MNHEY and CDR2 SVGEGT. The chain's CDR3 is CASSYFQGAGEAFF. The CDR3 DNA is TGTGCCAGCAGTTACTTCCAGGGGGCAGGTGAAGCTTTCTTT.

This clonotype was picked up a small number of times. J is TRBJ2-3 and V is TRBV27; tentatively, D is TRBD1 (5 bases). The CDR3 is 16 residues long. Germline V gives CDR1 MNHEY, CDR2 SMNVEV (reference sequence). V was cut by 3 bases and J by 0 bases, with 13 bases left in between. CDR3 amino acids: CASSLPPSGSTDTQYF. The CDR3 coding sequence is TGTGCCAGCAGTTTGCCCCCCTCAGGGAGCACAGATACGCAGTATTTT.

As regards this clonotype: Since a much larger clone is just one base distant, this may be a read error. The gene calls are TRBV28 and TRBJ1-6, with a weak D call TRBD1 (5 bases). Per the germline V gene, CDR1 is MDHEN and CDR2 is SYDVKM. The length of the CDR3 is 14 residues. The CDR3 region is CASSFDSGNSSLHF. CDR3 DNA sequence: TGTGCCAGCAGTTTTGACAGCGGTAATTCATCCCTCCACTTT.

This clonotype was counted ten times or more. The chain uses TRBV7-9 and TRBJ2-3, with no clear D. Germline-derived CDR1 and CDR2 are SEHNR and FQNEAQ (reference sequence). Trimming pared 5 bases from V and 5 bases from J, leaving 11 bases between. The CDR3 is made up of 13 amino acids. The CDR3 DNA reads as TGTGCCAGCAGCGTCGGGTTGAGAGATACGCAGTATTTT. This gives the protein CASSVGLRDTQYF.

To note about this clonotype: One end of the junction is discordant with germline, which a read error may explain. This sequence joins TRBV20-1 and TRBJ1-2; D is undetermined. The CDR3 covers 14 residues. Germline assignment: CDR1 DFQATT and CDR2 SNEGSKA (reference sequence). CDR3 protein: CSARDSQETYGCTF. The CDR3 coding sequence is TGCAGTGCTAGAGATTCCCAGGAAACCTATGGCTGCACCTTC.